Listed below are T cell receptor beta chains from one sample, sequenced in a study of control samples from healthy donors and cancer patients. Produced via immunoSEQ multiplex PCR; TCRdb's table is partial and in-frame only. The sample consists of approximately 50,000 clones, approximately 87% of them appearing once. The sequenced sample was PBMCs. These receptors came from a woman aged 55 to 70 with lung cancer. Each CDR3 is given with its conserved first and last residue. D genes are given only for firm matches. Size is stated for part of the rows, as once, few or many counts, or as a class when the clone is expanded.

-,-,TRBJ2-2,TRBV9,TGTGCCAGCAGCGGACGGACAGTCTCGAACACCGGGGAGCTGTTTTTT,CASSGRTVSNTGELFF
-,-,TRBJ1-1,TRBV5-1,TGCGCCAGCAGCTTCGATGGGGGGAACACTGAAGCTTTCTTT,CASSFDGGNTEAFF
TRBD1,few,TRBJ1-2,TRBV16,TGTGCCAGCAGCCAATCCTGGCAGGGGGCTGATGGCTACACCTTC,CASSQSWQGADGYTF
-,-,TRBJ1-6,TRBV9,TGTGCCAGCAGCGTAGGAACGGTGAATTCACCCCTCCACTTT,CASSVGTVNSPLHF
TRBD2,-,TRBJ2-3,TRBV7-9,TGTGCCAGCAGCCCTGGACTAGCACGGGCAGATACGCAGTATTTT,CASSPGLARADTQYF
TRBD1,-,TRBJ2-1,TRBV5-4,TGTGCCAGCAGCTCTTTCCAGGGGGCGCAGGTAAATGAGCAGTTCTTC,CASSSFQGAQVNEQFF
-,-,TRBJ1-5,TRBV5-1,TGCGCCAGCAGCCGTCAGGGTGAAGGGCAGCCCCAGCATTTT,CASSRQGEGQPQHF
TRBD1,-,TRBJ1-1,TRBV29-1,TGCAGCTACATGACAGGGATCACTGAAGCTTTCTTT,CSYMTGITEAFF
TRBD1,-,TRBJ2-7,TRBV6-5,TGTGCCAGCAGCCGCACGACAGGGGGCTCCTACGAGCAGTACTTC,CASSRTTGGSYEQYF
-,-,TRBJ2-7,TRBV5-6,TGTGCCAGCAGCTTGGGCTCCCCCTACGAGCAGTACTTC,CASSLGSPYEQYF
-,once,TRBJ2-7,TRBV5-1,TGCGCCAGCAGCTTGGAACAGCTCTACTACGAGCAGTACTTC,CASSLEQLYYEQYF
-,-,TRBJ1-5,TRBV6-5,TGTGCCAGCATCGACGCCTCTTATCAGCCCCAGCATTTT,CASIDASYQPQHF
-,-,TRBJ2-7,TRBV2,TGTGCCAGCAGTGAGGCTCTAGACGGGGGCGAGCAGTACTTC,CASSEALDGGEQYF
TRBD1,-,TRBJ2-1,TRBV15,TGTGCCACCAGCAGGCCACAGGGGGCAGGGTTGCGGGTTAACAATGAGCAGTTCTTC,CATSRPQGAGLRVNNEQFF
-,-,TRBJ2-7,TRBV2,TGTGCCAGCAGAGACAGAACCGACGAGCAGTACTTC,CASRDRTDEQYF
-,-,TRBJ2-7,TRBV5-4,TGTGCCAGCAGCTTGGACAGGGCCCCCTCCTACGAGCAGTACTTC,CASSLDRAPSYEQYF
-,-,TRBJ1-3,TRBV18,TGTGCCAGCTCACCAGTCCCGGGAAACACCATATATTTT,CASSPVPGNTIYF
TRBD2,few,TRBJ2-1,TRBV4-2,TGTGCCAGCAGCCAAGAGCTCAGGACTAGCAATGAGCAGTTCTTC,CASSQELRTSNEQFF
-,-,TRBJ1-5,TRBV19,TGTGCCAGTAGCTGGGTCGGCCAGGGGAATCAGCCCCAGCATTTT,CASSWVGQGNQPQHF
-,once,TRBJ1-1,TRBV18,TGTGCCAGCTCCCCTCCCGGCATGGGAGGGCGAGGCACTGAAGCTTTCTTT,CASSPPGMGGRGTEAFF